The 31 T cell receptor beta chains listed next were all sequenced from one sample in a study of shared clonotypes between healthy human individuals. The repertoire was sequenced with immunoSEQ multiplex PCR; TCRdb's copy has only in-frame clones and lacks some. The data contain some 2.3 million clones, approximately 93% of them singletons. Sequenced input: naive CD4+ T cells from PBMCs. Subset defined: CD45RA+ positively selected. The receptor set was obtained from a man between 18 and 29 years old in good health. Some clones in this sample may be carry-over from other donors' samples.

The V and J genes are TRBV6-1 and TRBJ1-2, with TRBD1 as a possible D gene (5 bases). The CDR3 has 15 amino acids. Between the trimmed V and J ends, which lost 7 bases and 2 bases, there was a span of 17 bases. Germline CDR1 reads MNHNS; CDR2 reads SASEGT. In DNA form, the CDR3 reads TGTGCCAGCATCCCGATTGACAGTGCGAACTATGGCTACACCTTC. It translates to CASIPIDSANYGYTF.

This chain links TRBV28 with TRBJ1-5, with 9 bases that match TRBD1. Per germline, CDR1 MDHEN and CDR2 SYDVKM. This CDR3 is 15 amino acids long. Trimming cost V 5 bases and J 11 bases; bases outside gene matches: 13. This chain's CDR3 is CASSPPGGTGLSQHF. CDR3 nucleotides: TGTGCCAGCAGTCCCCCCGGTGGGACAGGGCTGTCCCAGCATTTT. The whole variable domain, filled in from reference TRBV28 and TRBJ1-5, reads DVKVTQSSRYLVKRTGEKVFLECVQDMDHENMFWYRQDPGLGLRLIYFSYDVKMKEKGDIPEGYSVSREKKERFSLILESASTNQTSMYLCASSPPGGTGLSQHFGDGTRLSIL.

The rearrangement uses TRBV6-5 and TRBJ2-3, with 11 bases identical to TRBD2. CDR1 and CDR2 (germline): MNHEY, SVGAGI. With V trimmed by 9 bases and J by 5 bases, 7 bases remained unmatched. This CDR3 spans 14 amino acids. The CDR3 DNA is TGTGCCAGTAGCGGGAGGGCCCTTATAGATACGCAGTATTTT. Translating it yields CASSGRALIDTQYF.

The gene calls are TRBV19 and TRBJ2-1, with TRBD2 matching 8 bases. There are 16 residues in the CDR3. V shed 3 bases, J shed 4 bases, and the junction held 8 bases outside the gene matches. Germline-derived CDR1 and CDR2 are LNHDA and SQIVND (reference sequence). CDR3 DNA sequence: TGTGCCAGTAGTATCGAACTAGCGGCAACTTACAATGAGCAGTTCTTC. It encodes CASSIELAATYNEQFF.

The chain joins TRBV5-4 to TRBJ2-5, with 8 bases matching TRBD1. Germline lookup yields CDR1 SGHNT and CDR2 YYREEE (reference sequence). Unmatched junction bases numbered 7, after V lost 4 bases and J lost 2 bases. The CDR3 is 15 amino acids. The CDR3 spells CASSRGQGAQETQYF. CDR3 bases: TGTGCCAGCAGCCGAGGACAGGGAGCACAAGAGACCCAGTACTTC.

This clone was picked up one time. This chain joins TRBV7-2 and TRBJ1-1, with no clear D. Germline CDR1 and CDR2: SGHTA and FQGNSA. The V end was cut by 5 bases, the J end by 4 bases, with 20 bases between. This CDR3 is 16 amino acids long. The CDR3 here is CASSQPRAGPRTEAFF. In DNA form, the CDR3 reads TGTGCCAGCAGCCAACCCCGAGCTGGACCGCGCACTGAAGCTTTCTTT.

The chain links TRBV30 to TRBJ2-1; D gene ambiguous. CDR1 GTSNPN and CDR2 SVGIG come from the germline V gene (reference sequence). V was clipped by 4 bases and J by 0 bases, with 10 bases between them. This CDR3 is built from 14 residues. CDR3 amino acids: CAWTHMHSYNEQFF. The CDR3 bases are TGTGCCTGGACCCATATGCACTCCTACAATGAGCAGTTCTTC.

This clone was counted once. The V and J genes are TRBV5-4 and TRBJ2-7; maybe TRBD2 (7 bases). Trimming stripped 3 bases from V and 4 bases from J, with 23 bases between. The CDR3 is 17 residues long. CDR1 is SGHNT, CDR2 YYREEE, per germline (reference sequence). CDR3 sequence: CASSSGGLSTARYEQYF. The CDR3, as DNA: TGTGCCAGCAGCTCCGGGGGGCTGTCGACCGCTAGATACGAGCAGTACTTC.

The chain links TRBV7-8 to TRBJ2-1; 15 nucleotides align to TRBD2. This CDR3 contains 17 residues. From germline, CDR1 is SGHVS and CDR2 FQNEAQ. The V gene end was trimmed by 3 bases and the J gene end by 5 bases; junction bases not matched to a gene: 5. The DNA for the CDR3 is TGTGCCAGCAGCTTGCGGACTAGCGGGAGGGCCAACAATGAGCAGTTCTTC. It yields the protein CASSLRTSGRANNEQFF.

This clone occurred once. The chain carries TRBV6-6 and TRBJ2-2; unclear D gene. The CDR3 is 13 amino acids. The V end lost 8 bases, the J end lost 1 base, and 8 bases lay between the germline ends. Germline V gene data show CDR1 as MNHNY and CDR2 as SVGAGI (reference sequence). CDR3 protein: CASCQQNTGELFF. The CDR3 DNA reads as TGTGCCAGCTGCCAACAGAACACCGGGGAGCTGTTTTTT.

The chain uses TRBV5-4 and TRBJ2-5; tentatively, D is TRBD1 (8 bases). The germline gives CDR1 SGHNT, CDR2 YYREEE (reference sequence). CDR3 length: 14 amino acids. Trimming removed 4 bases from V and 5 bases from J, with 15 bases in between. In DNA form, the CDR3 reads TGTGCCAGCAGCCCTACAGGGGGAGGGGAGACCCAGTACTTC. This codes for CASSPTGGGETQYF.

The chain recombines TRBV5-1 with TRBJ2-5; 8 bases are a match to TRBD1. CDR3 length equals 14 residues. Germline V gene sequence: CDR1 SGHRS, CDR2 YFSETQ. V lost 0 bases and J lost 6; bases outside the gene matches: 4. DNA of the CDR3: TGCGCCAGCAGCTTGGGGGCAGGGGGCAAGACCCAGTACTTC. Amino acid sequence: CASSLGAGGKTQYF.

The rearrangement links TRBV28 to TRBJ2-7; D remains unclear. Trimming stripped 6 bases from V and 0 bases from J, with 6 bases between. The CDR3 is made up of 12 amino acids. Germline CDR1 is MDHEN and CDR2 is SYDVKM. CDR3 in DNA: TGTGCCAGCAGGGTCGGCTCCTACGAGCAGTACTTC. It yields the protein CASRVGSYEQYF.

V usage is TRBV5-1 and J usage is TRBJ2-5; D gene ambiguous. Looked up from germline, CDR1 is SGHRS and CDR2 is YFSETQ. This CDR3 has 13 residues. V was trimmed by 0 bases and J by 9 bases, leaving 12 bases between them. CDR3 protein: CASSLGRDGPQYF. As DNA, the CDR3 is TGCGCCAGCAGCTTGGGACGCGATGGGCCCCAGTACTTC.

Points on this clone: Other DNA sequences in this specimen translate into the identical CDR3. The rearrangement links TRBV28 to TRBJ2-7, with 9 bases lining up with TRBD2. This CDR3 region has 15 residues. Germline CDR1 MDHEN, CDR2 SYDVKM. The ends lost 3 bases at V and 1 base at J; junction bases unmatched: 4. The CDR3 nucleotides read TGTGCCAGCAGTTTGGGCGGGAGGGGATCCTACGAGCAGTACTTC. This translates into CASSLGGRGSYEQYF.

Worth noting for this clone: Different DNA sequences within this sample yield the same CDR3. The chain uses TRBV11-2 and TRBJ2-5; no definite D call. The germline V and J ends were trimmed by 2 bases and 4 bases, with 5 bases remaining between them. CDR3 length: 12 residues. The germline gives CDR1 SGHAT, CDR2 FQNNGV. The CDR3 bases are TGTGCCAGCAGCTTACAAAGAGAGACCCAGTACTTC. Amino acid sequence: CASSLQRETQYF.

The chain recombines TRBV27 with TRBJ2-2; TRBD2 might be the D (5 bases). Germline assignment: CDR1 MNHEY and CDR2 SMNVEV (reference sequence). The V end was cut by 8 bases, the J end by 1 base, with 8 bases between. There are 13 residues in the CDR3. CDR3 nucleotide sequence: TGTGCCAGCCACGAGGGGAACACCGGGGAGCTGTTTTTT. Translation: CASHEGNTGELFF.

The chain couples TRBV4-1 to TRBJ2-7; maybe TRBD1 (6 bases). From germline, CDR1 is MGHRA and CDR2 YSYEKL. The CDR3 consists of 15 residues. V gave up 0 bases and J gave up 0 bases, with 9 bases separating them. The CDR3 loop is CASSQDNRDSYEQYF. The CDR3 DNA is TGCGCCAGCAGCCAAGATAACAGGGACTCCTACGAGCAGTACTTC.

The chain links TRBV7-8 to TRBJ1-5; 7 bases line up with TRBD1. V lost 8 bases to trimming and J lost 4 bases; unmatched junction nucleotides: 8. Germline V lookup: CDR1 SGHVS, CDR2 FQNEAQ. The CDR3 loop spans 14 amino acids. The CDR3 loop is CASRRGSGNQPQHF. The CDR3 bases are TGTGCCAGCCGCAGGGGGTCGGGGAATCAGCCCCAGCATTTT.

The chain combines TRBV25-1 with TRBJ1-5, with TRBD1 as a possible D gene (6 bases). CDR1 and CDR2 from the germline V gene are MGHDK and SYGVNS. The CDR3 has 13 residues. Trimming shortened V by 7 bases and J by 5 bases, and 12 bases separated the two germline ends. CDR3 residues: CASKGRGDQPQHF. For the CDR3, the DNA is TGTGCCAGCAAGGGAAGGGGGGATCAGCCCCAGCATTTT.

The chain combines TRBV9 with TRBJ2-1; 7 bases align to TRBD1. The CDR3 runs to 15 residues. V lost 3 bases, J lost 2 bases, and 5 bases stayed unmatched. The germline gives CDR1 SGDLS, CDR2 YYNGEE. DNA for the CDR3: TGTGCCAGCAGCGCCCGGGACAGAGCCTACAATGAGCAGTTCTTC. Amino acid sequence: CASSARDRAYNEQFF.

This chain joins TRBV15 and TRBJ1-1, with 9 bases lining up with TRBD1. Trimming at V came to 3 bases and at J to 2 bases, leaving 4 bases not matched to a gene. Germline V lookup: CDR1 LNHNV, CDR2 YYDKDF (reference sequence). This CDR3 region has 15 residues. Written as DNA, the CDR3 is TGTGCCACCAGCAGCGAGGACAGGGGAAACACTGAAGCTTTCTTT. Translated, it gives CATSSEDRGNTEAFF.

The rearrangement uses TRBV11-3 and TRBJ2-3; possibly TRBD1 or TRBD2 for D (5 bases each). V was shortened by 5 bases and J by 8 bases, with 14 bases between the two germline ends. Per germline, CDR1 SGHNT and CDR2 YENEEA. The CDR3 sequence is 13 residues long. CDR3 region: CASSPEGYGTQYF. CDR3 sequence (DNA): TGTGCCAGCAGCCCCGAGGGGTACGGTACGCAGTATTTT. Using reference TRBV11-3 and TRBJ2-3 for the parts outside the CDR3, the full variable domain is EAGVVQSPRYKIIEKKQPVAFWCNPISGHNTLYWYLQNLGQGPELLIRYENEEAVDDSQLPKDRFSAERLKGVDSTLKIQPAELGDSAVYLCASSPEGYGTQYFGPGTRLTVL.

The chain employs TRBV5-4 and TRBJ2-7; 9 positions agree with TRBD1. V lost 3 bases, J lost 1 base, and 8 bases stayed unmatched. The germline gives CDR1 SGHNT, CDR2 YYREEE (reference sequence). The CDR3 loop spans 16 amino acids. In DNA form, the CDR3 reads TGTGCCAGCAGCTCGGGACAGGGCGGAAGGTCCTACGAGCAGTACTTC. Protein: CASSSGQGGRSYEQYF.

The chain recombines TRBV5-1 with TRBJ1-2; the D gene is possibly TRBD1 (6 bases). The CDR3 sequence is 14 residues long. Germline values: CDR1 SGHRS, CDR2 YFSETQ. The germline V and J ends were trimmed by 5 bases and 0 bases, with 11 bases remaining between them. CDR3 sequence (DNA): TGCGCCAGCAGACAGGGACAAGCTAACTATGGCTACACCTTC. Translating it yields CASRQGQANYGYTF.

The chain carries TRBV30 and TRBJ2-7; unclear D gene. Trimming left V 3 bases short and J 3 bases short, with 15 bases between. The CDR3 is 14 residues long. Germline CDR1 GTSNPN, CDR2 SVGIG (reference sequence). CDR3 DNA: TGTGCCTGGAGCGACCGGGTCAAAATCTACGAGCAGTACTTC. This gives the protein CAWSDRVKIYEQYF.

The chain couples TRBV7-2 to TRBJ2-5; D possibly corresponds to TRBD1 (6 bases). Deletions cut 1 base from V and 5 bases from J, with 17 bases between. The V gene's germline CDR1 is SGHTA and CDR2 FQGNSA. The CDR3 extends over 16 amino acids. CDR3 bases: TGTGCCAGCAGCTTAGGGGGCAGGGGATTTTTGGAGACCCAGTACTTC. Amino acids: CASSLGGRGFLETQYF.

This clone was detected a few times. The chain carries TRBV9 and TRBJ2-7, with D unclear. This CDR3 has 15 residues. The ends were cut back, 0 bases at V and 6 bases at J, with 16 bases in the middle. Germline CDR1 is SGDLS and CDR2 is YYNGEE. CDR3 nucleotides: TGTGCCAGCAGCGTAGTCGGGTCGCCATCGGGCGAGCAGTACTTC. Translating it yields CASSVVGSPSGEQYF.

The chain is built from TRBV5-1 and TRBJ1-5; D remains ambiguous. Germline assignment: CDR1 SGHRS and CDR2 YFSETQ. The CDR3 length is 15 residues. The V end was cut by 0 bases, the J end by 0 bases, with 7 bases between. The CDR3 region has the DNA TGCGCCAGCAGCTTGGAGCCCTATAGCAATCAGCCCCAGCATTTT. Amino acid sequence: CASSLEPYSNQPQHF.

As regards this clone: The sample holds other DNA sequences that translate to the same CDR3. The genes are TRBV9 and TRBJ2-7; D gene uncertain. This CDR3 contains 15 residues. With 0 bases removed from V and 0 bases from J, the gap between germline ends came to 10 bases. Per the germline V gene, CDR1 is SGDLS and CDR2 is YYNGEE. DNA of the CDR3: TGTGCCAGCAGCGTAGAGGCTCGCGGCTCCTACGAGCAGTACTTC. Protein: CASSVEARGSYEQYF. Drawing the rest from reference TRBV9 and TRBJ2-7, the complete variable domain is DSGVTQTPKHLITATGQRVTLRCSPRSGDLSVYWYQQSLDQGLQFLIQYYNGEERAKGNILERFSAQQFPDLHSELNLSSLELGDSALYFCASSVEARGSYEQYFGPGTRLTVT.

With respect to this clone: Other DNA sequences in this specimen translate into the identical CDR3. This sequence joins TRBV5-1 and TRBJ2-2; D unclear. V was shortened by 5 bases and J by 1 base, with 9 bases between the two germline ends. Germline lookup yields CDR1 SGHRS and CDR2 YFSETQ. This CDR3 is built from 14 residues. The CDR3 sequence is CASSPTVNTGELFF. The DNA for the CDR3 is TGCGCCAGCAGTCCCACGGTGAACACCGGGGAGCTGTTTTTT.